The 30 T cell receptor beta chains presented below share a single source sample, sequenced in a study of Tregs in tolerant kidney transplant recipients. Clones were read by immunoSEQ multiplex PCR, and TCRdb kept only the in-frame ones, dropping some. The sample has approximately 99,000 clones; around 90% are singletons. The sequences come from CD4+ T cells from blood, collected before the transplant. The receptors were sampled from a human donor who received a combined kidney and bone marrow transplant.

V usage is TRBV11-2 and J usage is TRBJ1-1, with 8 bases fitting TRBD1. The J segment lost 1 base and the V segment lost 6 bases, leaving 4 bases of the junction unmatched. From germline, CDR1 is SGHAT and CDR2 FQNNGV. The CDR3 has 14 amino acids. The CDR3 sequence: CASSRQGRNTEAFF. DNA for the CDR3: TGTGCCAGCAGTAGACAGGGGCGGAACACTGAAGCTTTCTTT. Drawing the rest from reference TRBV11-2 and TRBJ1-1, the complete variable domain is EAGVAQSPRYKIIEKRQSVAFWCNPISGHATLYWYQQILGQGPKLLIQFQNNGVVDDSQLPKDRFSAERLKGVDSTLKIQPAKLEDSAVYLCASSRQGRNTEAFFGQGTRLTVV.

The V gene is TRBV5-4, the J gene TRBJ1-1; tentative D call: TRBD1 (5 bases). In germline, CDR1 is SGHNT, CDR2 YYREEE (reference sequence). V shed 5 bases and J shed 0 bases, with 8 bases lying between them. The CDR3 covers 13 residues. CDR3 bases: TGTGCCAGCAGTCCCAGGGTGAACACTGAAGCTTTCTTT. Translating gives CASSPRVNTEAFF. Full variable domain (missing parts from reference TRBV5-4 and TRBJ1-1): ETGVTQSPTHLIKTRGQQVTLRCSSQSGHNTVSWYQQALGQGPQFIFQYYREEENGRGNFPPRFSGLQFPNYSSELNVNALELDDSALYLCASSPRVNTEAFFGQGTRLTVV.

The CDR3: CASSEVARGINEQFF. As DNA, the CDR3 is TGCGCCAGCAGTGAGGTAGCCAGGGGAATAAATGAGCAGTTCTTC. The J gene is TRBJ2-1, the V gene TRBV10-1, with D tentatively TRBD1 (6 bases). V lost 2 bases to trimming and J lost 7 bases, with 15 bases between them. Germline CDR1 is WNHNN and CDR2 is SYGVQD (reference sequence). The CDR3 runs 15 residues.

This chain links TRBV5-4 with TRBJ1-5; D is uncertain. The V and J ends lost 3 bases and 3 bases respectively, with 10 bases between them. This CDR3 contains 14 residues. Germline V gene data show CDR1 as SGHNT and CDR2 as YYREEE (reference sequence). Here the CDR3 reads CASSSGRDNQPQHF. CDR3 sequence (DNA): TGTGCCAGCAGCTCCGGGAGGGACAATCAGCCCCAGCATTTT.

CDR3 amino acids: CASSLQTGVAFF. In DNA, the CDR3 is TGTGCCAGCAGTTTACAGACAGGGGTTGCTTTCTTT. The chain recombines TRBV28 with TRBJ1-1; 8 bases align to TRBD1. The germline V gene encodes CDR1 MDHEN and CDR2 SYDVKM. Trimming cost V 2 bases and J 11 bases; bases outside gene matches: 4. CDR3 size: 12 residues.

The chain has TRBV19 and TRBJ2-5; 10 bases map to TRBD1. The CDR3 is 14 amino acids. CDR1 LNHDA and CDR2 SQIVND come from the germline V gene (reference sequence). Trimming cost V 7 bases and J 4 bases; bases outside gene matches: 6. Here the CDR3 DNA reads TGTGCCAGTACCCCGGGACAGGGGATAGAGACCCAGTACTTC. Translating it yields CASTPGQGIETQYF.

V usage is TRBV5-1 and J usage is TRBJ2-7; 9 bases are shared with TRBD1. CDR1 is SGHRS and CDR2 is YFSETQ in the germline V gene. The junction had 9 bases not matched to a gene; V was cut back by 4 bases and J by 1 base. The CDR3 has 16 amino acids. The chain's CDR3 is CASSKHSGQGSYEQYF. The DNA of the CDR3 is TGCGCCAGCAGCAAACACTCGGGACAGGGTTCCTACGAGCAGTACTTC. Based on the CDR3 plus reference TRBV5-1 and TRBJ2-7, the full variable domain is KAGVTQTPRYLIKTRGQQVTLSCSPISGHRSVSWYQQTPGQGLQFLFEYFSETQRNKGNFPGRFSGRQFSNSRSEMNVSTLELGDSALYLCASSKHSGQGSYEQYFGPGTRLTVT.

Written as DNA, the CDR3 is TGTGCCAGCAGCTTAGACCCGGGGGTGGGTAACTATGGCTACACCTTC. The encoded protein is CASSLDPGVGNYGYTF. The V gene is TRBV7-2, the J gene TRBJ1-2, with D maybe TRBD1 (5 bases). The germline gives CDR1 SGHTA, CDR2 FQGNSA. This CDR3 contains 16 residues. V lost 1 base, J lost 1 base, and 13 bases lay in between.

This chain joins TRBV11-2 and TRBJ2-1; TRBD2 aligns across 11 bases. The CDR3 extends over 15 amino acids. The V segment lost 10 bases and the J segment 7 bases; nucleotides outside the gene matches: 12. CDR1 and CDR2 from the germline V gene are SGHAT and FQNNGV. CDR3 nucleotides: TGTGCCAACGCGGACCTAGCGGGGGGCAGGAATGAGCAGTTCTTC. It is translated as CANADLAGGRNEQFF.

The chain carries TRBV27 and TRBJ2-2; maybe TRBD2 (5 bases). The CDR3 has 17 residues. V was trimmed by 5 bases and J by 6 bases, leaving 22 bases between them. CDR1 and CDR2 from the germline V gene are MNHEY and SMNVEV (reference sequence). The CDR3 region is CASSVEPPEAAAGELFF. CDR3 coding DNA: TGTGCCAGCAGTGTAGAACCTCCGGAGGCTGCGGCCGGGGAGCTGTTTTTT.

V usage is TRBV19 and J usage is TRBJ1-2, with TRBD1 matching over 8 bases. The germline CDR1 and CDR2 sequences are LNHDA and SQIVND (reference sequence). The CDR3 contains 14 residues. V was clipped by 7 bases and J by 6 bases; unmatched bases: 10. CDR3 region: CASTLDRVGNGYTF. The DNA for the CDR3 is TGTGCCAGTACCCTGGACAGGGTAGGTAATGGCTACACCTTC.

The genes are TRBV5-1 and TRBJ1-1, with D perhaps TRBD1 (6 bases). CDR3 size: 13 residues. Trimming took 6 bases from V and 2 from J, leaving 11 bases between them. The V gene's germline CDR1 is SGHRS and CDR2 YFSETQ. The CDR3 region is CASTRGANTEAFF. The CDR3 DNA is TGCGCCAGCACCCGGGGGGCTAACACTGAAGCTTTCTTT.

In its sample, this clone was seen once. This chain joins TRBV6-4 and TRBJ2-1; TRBD2 is a possible D gene (6 bases). V was cut by 9 bases and J by 1 base, with 31 bases left in between. The CDR3 is made up of 20 amino acids. CDR1 is MRHNA, CDR2 SNTAGT, per germline. DNA for the CDR3: TGTGCCAGAACTCCCCAAGAGACAGAGAGACCTAGCGAATCCTACAATGAGCAGTTCTTC. Its protein product is CARTPQETERPSESYNEQFF.

The rearrangement uses TRBV5-4 and TRBJ2-5, with 8 bases aligning to TRBD2. This CDR3 is built from 13 residues. The germline gives CDR1 SGHNT, CDR2 YYREEE (reference sequence). V was pared by 3 bases and J by 3 bases, with 1 base of the junction left unmatched. CDR3 sequence (DNA): TGTGCCAGCAGCTGGGGACTAGAAGAGACCCAGTACTTC. Translation gives CASSWGLEETQYF.

The chain joins TRBV28 to TRBJ1-2; 8 nucleotides agree with TRBD1. Germline CDR1 MDHEN, CDR2 SYDVKM. After removal of 5 bases from V and 7 bases from J, the junction contained 9 bases not matched to a gene. The CDR3 runs 14 residues. The CDR3 DNA reads as TGTGCCAGCAGTCACAAAGACAGGGGTAGTGGCTACACCTTC. Amino acid sequence: CASSHKDRGSGYTF.

The chain is built from TRBV18 and TRBJ1-2; D perhaps matches TRBD1 (6 bases). The CDR3 is 13 residues long. Trimming took 4 bases from V and 4 from J, leaving 10 bases between them. Germline assignment: CDR1 KGHSH and CDR2 LQKENI. The CDR3 nucleotides read TGTGCCAGCTCACTGCCAGGGGTCTATGGCTACACCTTC. Translation: CASSLPGVYGYTF.

The chain combines TRBV7-9 with TRBJ2-5; D gene unclear. V was pared by 5 bases and J by 0 bases, with 7 bases between. CDR3 size: 13 residues. Germline assignment: CDR1 SEHNR and CDR2 FQNEAQ (reference sequence). CDR3 bases: TGTGCCAGCAGCCCCGAGTACCAAGAGACCCAGTACTTC. Encoded protein: CASSPEYQETQYF. Filled out from reference TRBV7-9 and TRBJ2-5, the complete variable domain reads DTGVSQNPRHKITKRGQNVTFRCDPISEHNRLYWYRQTLGQGPEFLTYFQNEAQLEKSRLLSDRFSAERPKGSFSTLEIQRTEQGDSAMYLCASSPEYQETQYFGPGTRLLVL.

This chain links TRBV18 with TRBJ2-7, with TRBD1 as a possible D gene (5 bases). The CDR3 is made up of 14 amino acids. Germline V gene sequence: CDR1 KGHSH, CDR2 LQKENI. Trimming shortened V by 3 bases and J by 1 base, and 10 bases separated the two germline ends. The CDR3 DNA reads as TGTGCCAGCTCACCCTCGGCAGGGTCCTACGAGCAGTACTTC. Its translation is CASSPSAGSYEQYF.

The V call is TRBV27, the J call TRBJ2-3, with 10 bases lining up with TRBD1. The J segment lost 2 bases and the V segment lost 8 bases, leaving 4 bases of the junction unmatched. From germline, CDR1 is MNHEY and CDR2 SMNVEV (reference sequence). The CDR3 loop spans 14 amino acids. CDR3 bases: TGTGCCAGCGGACAGGGGGACTTCACAGATACGCAGTATTTT. The encoded protein is CASGQGDFTDTQYF.

V usage is TRBV2 and J usage is TRBJ2-7; 9 bases align to TRBD1. Germline CDR1 SNHLY, CDR2 FYNNEI. This CDR3 comprises 14 residues. V was pared by 8 bases and J by 2 bases, with 7 bases of the junction left unmatched. The CDR3 bases are TGTGCCAGCGGTACAGGACAGGGGACCTACGAGCAGTACTTC. Translation gives CASGTGQGTYEQYF.

This clone was seen only once. The gene calls are TRBV14 and TRBJ2-7; 10 bases fit TRBD2. J was trimmed by 7 bases and V by 7 bases; bases with no gene match: 16. Per germline, CDR1 SGHDN and CDR2 FVKESK. The CDR3 length is 16 residues. CDR3 DNA: TGTGCCAGCACCCTAGCCCAAAGCGGGGGGGCCGGAGAGCAGTACTTC. As protein: CASTLAQSGGAGEQYF.

This clone appeared once. This rearrangement joins TRBV2 to TRBJ2-7; 9 bases fit TRBD1. The CDR3 has 15 residues. Germline V gene lookup returns CDR1 SNHLY and CDR2 FYNNEI. The V and J ends lost 7 bases and 1 base, in that order; junction bases with no gene match: 8. The CDR3 DNA is TGTGCCAGCAAGGCTTATGGACAGGGGTCCTACGAGCAGTACTTC. This sequence encodes CASKAYGQGSYEQYF.

The J gene is TRBJ2-7, the V gene TRBV5-1; 7 bases align to TRBD1. The CDR3 runs to 14 residues. V lost 4 bases to trimming and J lost 2 bases; unmatched junction nucleotides: 6. Germline values: CDR1 SGHRS, CDR2 YFSETQ. The CDR3 loop is CASSETGNPYEQYF. The CDR3 DNA reads TGCGCCAGCAGCGAGACAGGGAATCCCTACGAGCAGTACTTC.

The table lists this clone with a count of one. The chain employs TRBV5-1 and TRBJ1-4; 12 nucleotides align to TRBD1. Germline V gene data show CDR1 as SGHRS and CDR2 as YFSETQ. The CDR3 has 16 residues. The ends lost 4 bases at V and 6 bases at J; junction bases unmatched: 7. CDR3 residues: CASSRAGTGGDEKLFF. In DNA, the CDR3 is TGCGCCAGCAGCCGCGCTGGGACAGGGGGCGATGAAAAACTGTTTTTT.

The V call is TRBV9, the J call TRBJ2-5; 12 bases fit TRBD2. The CDR3 has 16 amino acids. The V and J ends lost 4 bases and 3 bases, in that order; junction bases with no gene match: 7. Germline V gives CDR1 SGDLS, CDR2 YYNGEE. In DNA, the CDR3 is TGTGCCAGCAGCAACGCACTAGCGGGAGGAGAAGAGACCCAGTACTTC. Translation gives CASSNALAGGEETQYF.

The chain joins TRBV10-3 to TRBJ1-1; 9 bases agree with TRBD1. This CDR3 contains 15 residues. The germline V gene has CDR1 ENHRY and CDR2 SYGVKD. After removal of 3 bases from V and 5 bases from J, the junction contained 7 bases not matched to a gene. This CDR3 is CAISDPGQGITEAFF. CDR3 DNA: TGTGCCATCAGTGATCCGGGACAGGGCATAACTGAAGCTTTCTTT.

This chain joins TRBV29-1 and TRBJ2-7, with 9 positions matching TRBD1. Losses at the gene ends were 1 base for V and 4 bases for J; bases not matched to a gene: 5. Germline CDR1 reads SQVTM; CDR2 reads ANQGSEA. The CDR3 consists of 14 residues. The DNA of the CDR3 is TGCAGCGTTGAAGCGGGGGACAGGGAGTACGAGCAGTACTTC. This sequence encodes CSVEAGDREYEQYF.

This chain connects TRBV6-5 to TRBJ2-3, with D perhaps TRBD2 (5 bases). V was clipped by 5 bases and J by 6 bases, with 15 bases between them. The CDR3 is made up of 14 amino acids. CDR1 is MNHEY, CDR2 SVGAGI, per germline. CDR3 sequence (DNA): TGTGCCAGCAGTGCCGCCGAGGGTAGGGATACGCAGTATTTT. This gives the protein CASSAAEGRDTQYF.

V is TRBV7-2 and J is TRBJ2-5; TRBD2 aligns across 7 bases. The CDR3 runs to 14 residues. CDR1 is SGHTA and CDR2 is FQGNSA in the germline V gene. After removal of 2 bases from V and 5 bases from J, the junction contained 5 bases not matched to a gene. The CDR3: CASSLRLAAETQYF. CDR3 nucleotide sequence: TGTGCCAGCAGCTTACGGCTAGCGGCGGAGACCCAGTACTTC.

The chain recombines TRBV21-1 with TRBJ1-2; TRBD1 is the table's D call and was not checked against the DNA. TRBV21-1 is flagged as a pseudogene. This CDR3 spans 15 amino acids. CDR3 sequence (DNA): TGTGCCAGCAGCAGATGGGGGACAGAGGGCTATGGCTACACCTTC. This encodes CASSRWGTEGYGYTF.